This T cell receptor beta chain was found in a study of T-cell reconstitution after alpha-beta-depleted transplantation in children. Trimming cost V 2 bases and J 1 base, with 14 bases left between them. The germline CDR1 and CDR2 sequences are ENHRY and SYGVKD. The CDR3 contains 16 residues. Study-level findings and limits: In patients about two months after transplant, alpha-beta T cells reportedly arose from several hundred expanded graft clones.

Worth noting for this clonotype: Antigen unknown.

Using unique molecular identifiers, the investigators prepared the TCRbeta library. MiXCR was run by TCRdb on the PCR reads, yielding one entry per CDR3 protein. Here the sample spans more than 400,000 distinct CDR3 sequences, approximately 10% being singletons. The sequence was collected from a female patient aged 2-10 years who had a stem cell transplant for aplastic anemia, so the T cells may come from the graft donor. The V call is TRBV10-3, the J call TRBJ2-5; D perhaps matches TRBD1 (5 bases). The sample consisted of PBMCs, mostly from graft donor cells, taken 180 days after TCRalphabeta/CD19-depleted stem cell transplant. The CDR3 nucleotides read TGTGCCATCAGTGAGCCAGGAACAGGTCTCCAAGAGACCCAGTACTTC. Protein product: CAISEPGTGLQETQYF.